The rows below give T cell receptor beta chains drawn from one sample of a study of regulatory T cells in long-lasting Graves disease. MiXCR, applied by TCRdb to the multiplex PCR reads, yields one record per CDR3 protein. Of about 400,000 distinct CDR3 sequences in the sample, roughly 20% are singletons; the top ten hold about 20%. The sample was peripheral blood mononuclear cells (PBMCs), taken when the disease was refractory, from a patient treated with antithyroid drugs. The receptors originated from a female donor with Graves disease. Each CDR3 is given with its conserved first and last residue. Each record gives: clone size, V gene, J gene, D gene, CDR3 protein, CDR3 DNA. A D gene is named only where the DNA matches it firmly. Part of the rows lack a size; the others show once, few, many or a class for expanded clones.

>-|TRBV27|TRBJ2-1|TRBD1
CASSLGQGLGEQLF
TGTGCCAGCAGCCTAGGACAGGGCTTAGGTGAGCAGCTCTTC
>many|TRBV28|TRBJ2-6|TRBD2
CASSPLTSGVSGANVLTF
TGTGCCAGCAGCCCATTGACTAGCGGGGTCTCTGGGGCCAACGTCCTGACTTTC
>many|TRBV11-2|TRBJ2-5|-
CASSLEVSGYQETQYF
TGTGCCAGCAGCTTAGAGGTATCAGGGTACCAAGAGACCCAGTACTTC
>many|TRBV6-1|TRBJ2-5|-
CASSDARIQETQYF
TGTGCCAGCAGTGATGCCCGGATTCAAGAGACCCAGTACTTC
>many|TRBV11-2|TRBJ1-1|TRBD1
CASSPGQGARYTEAFF
TGTGCCAGCAGCCCTGGACAGGGGGCGCGATATACTGAAGCTTTCTTT
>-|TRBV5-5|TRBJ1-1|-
CAGSASLGAGTEAFF
TGTGCCGGCAGCGCGAGTCTGGGGGCGGGTACTGAAGCTTTCTTT
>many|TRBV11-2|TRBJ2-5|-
CASSLGQGPVTQYF
TGTGCCAGCAGCTTAGGCCAGGGCCCCGTGACCCAGTACTTC
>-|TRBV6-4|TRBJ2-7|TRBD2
CASNPPRGTSESSYEQYF
TGTGCCAGCAACCCCCCAAGGGGGACTAGCGAGAGCTCCTACGAGCAGTACTTC
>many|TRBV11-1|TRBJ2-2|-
CASSPPGHTNTGELFF
TGTGCCAGCAGCCCTCCGGGGCACACGAACACCGGGGAGCTGTTTTTT
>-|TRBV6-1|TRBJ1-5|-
CASCDPGGNQPQHF
TGTGCCAGCTGTGACCCTGGGGGCAATCAGCCCCAGCATTTT
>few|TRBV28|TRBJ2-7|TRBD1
CASTQPRTGGNYEQYF
TGTGCCAGCACTCAACCCAGGACAGGGGGCAACTACGAGCAGTACTTC
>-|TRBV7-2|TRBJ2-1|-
CASSLQVIRTENFGEQFF
TGTGCCAGCAGCCTCCAGGTCATCCGGACGGAAAATTTTGGTGAGCAGTTCTTC
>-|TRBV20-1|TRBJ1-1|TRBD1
CSARDAQGGSTEAFF
TGCAGTGCTAGAGATGCGCAGGGGGGCAGCACTGAAGCTTTCTTT
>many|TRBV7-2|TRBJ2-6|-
CASSSIISGANVLTF
TGTGCCAGCAGCTCTATCATCTCTGGGGCCAACGTCCTGACTTTC
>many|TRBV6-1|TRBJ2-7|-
CASRALVLGSYEQYF
TGTGCCAGCAGGGCCCTCGTCCTGGGTTCCTACGAGCAGTACTTC
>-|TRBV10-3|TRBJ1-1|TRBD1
CAISDPAGGATEAFF
TGTGCCATCAGTGACCCTGCAGGGGGCGCAACTGAAGCTTTCTTT
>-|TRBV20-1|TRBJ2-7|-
CSARDFLGSEQYF
TGCAGTGCTAGAGATTTTTTGGGGAGCGAGCAGTACTTC
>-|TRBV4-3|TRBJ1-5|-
CASSQDLGGGQPQHF
TGCGCCAGCAGCCAAGATCTTGGGGGGGGTCAGCCCCAGCATTTT
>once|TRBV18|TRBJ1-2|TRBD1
CASSPEVGTGRAPYGYTF
TGTGCCAGCTCACCCGAGGTCGGGACAGGCAGAGCCCCCTATGGCTACACCTTC
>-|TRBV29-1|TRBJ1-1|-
CSVDWQGSAFF
TGCAGCGTTGACTGGCAGGGCTCAGCTTTCTTT
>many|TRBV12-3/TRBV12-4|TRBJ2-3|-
CASSSGPGLSTDTQYF
TGTGCCAGCAGTTCGGGGCCGGGACTGAGCACAGATACGCAGTATTTT
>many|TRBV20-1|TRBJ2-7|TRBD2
CSARGTSGTYEQYF
TGCAGTGCTAGAGGGACTAGCGGGACTTACGAGCAGTACTTC
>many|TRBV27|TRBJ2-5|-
CASRIHQDRQETQYF
TGTGCCAGCAGGATTCATCAGGACAGACAAGAGACCCAGTACTTC
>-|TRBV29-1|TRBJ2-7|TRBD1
CSVESWDSSRKNSYEQYF
TGCAGCGTTGAGTCCTGGGACAGTAGCAGGAAAAACAGCTACGAGCAGTACTTC
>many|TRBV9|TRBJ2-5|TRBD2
CASSVGLSDFGRETQYF
TGTGCCAGCAGCGTAGGTTTGTCTGATTTCGGGAGGGAGACCCAGTACTTC
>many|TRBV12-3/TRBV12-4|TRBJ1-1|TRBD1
CATEKGARVGNTEAFF
TGTGCCACCGAAAAGGGGGCAAGGGTAGGAAACACTGAAGCTTTCTTT